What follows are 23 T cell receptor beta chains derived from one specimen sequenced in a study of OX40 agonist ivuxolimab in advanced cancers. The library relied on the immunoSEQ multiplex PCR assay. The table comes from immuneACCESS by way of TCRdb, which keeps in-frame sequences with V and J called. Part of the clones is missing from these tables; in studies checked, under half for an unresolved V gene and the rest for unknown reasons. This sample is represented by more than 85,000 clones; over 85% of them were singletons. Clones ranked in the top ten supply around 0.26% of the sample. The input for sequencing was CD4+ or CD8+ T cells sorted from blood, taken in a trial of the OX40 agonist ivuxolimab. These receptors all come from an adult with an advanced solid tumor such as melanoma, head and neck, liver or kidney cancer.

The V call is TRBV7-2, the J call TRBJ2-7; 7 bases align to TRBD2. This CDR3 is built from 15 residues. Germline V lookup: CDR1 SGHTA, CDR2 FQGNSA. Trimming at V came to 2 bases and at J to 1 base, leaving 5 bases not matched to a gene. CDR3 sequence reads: CASSLSLAESYEQYF. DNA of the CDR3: TGTGCCAGCAGCTTAAGTCTAGCGGAATCCTACGAGCAGTACTTC.

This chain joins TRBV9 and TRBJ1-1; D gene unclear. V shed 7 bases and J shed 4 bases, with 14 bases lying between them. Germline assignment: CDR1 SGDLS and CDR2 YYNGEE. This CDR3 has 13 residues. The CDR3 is CASGKGLGTEAFF. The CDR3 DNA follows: TGTGCCAGCGGGAAAGGCCTTGGCACTGAAGCTTTCTTT.

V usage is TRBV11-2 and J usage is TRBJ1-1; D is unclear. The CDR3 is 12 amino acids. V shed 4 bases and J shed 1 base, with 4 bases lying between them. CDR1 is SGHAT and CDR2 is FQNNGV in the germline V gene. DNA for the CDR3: TGTGCCAGCAGCTCACAGAACACTGAAGCTTTCTTT. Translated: CASSSQNTEAFF.

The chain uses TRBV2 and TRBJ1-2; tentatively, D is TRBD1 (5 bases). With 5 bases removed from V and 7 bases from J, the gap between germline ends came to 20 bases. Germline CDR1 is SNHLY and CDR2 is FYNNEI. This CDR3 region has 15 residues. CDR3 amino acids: CASSPETATIGGYTF. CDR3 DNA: TGTGCCAGCAGTCCCGAGACAGCTACTATAGGTGGCTACACCTTC.

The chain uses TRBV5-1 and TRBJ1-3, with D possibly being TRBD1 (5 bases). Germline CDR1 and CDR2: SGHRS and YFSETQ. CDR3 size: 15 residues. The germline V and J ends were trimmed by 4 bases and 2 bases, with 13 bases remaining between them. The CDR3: CASSPRGGPGNTIYF. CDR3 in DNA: TGCGCCAGCAGCCCGAGGGGAGGCCCTGGAAACACCATATATTTT.

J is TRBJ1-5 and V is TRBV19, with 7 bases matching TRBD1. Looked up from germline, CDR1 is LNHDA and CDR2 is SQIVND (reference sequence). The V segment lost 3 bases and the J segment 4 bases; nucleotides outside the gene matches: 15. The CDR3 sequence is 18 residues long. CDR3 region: CASSMDRDRAFRNQPQHF. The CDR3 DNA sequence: TGTGCCAGTAGTATGGACCGGGACAGAGCTTTTAGAAATCAGCCCCAGCATTTT. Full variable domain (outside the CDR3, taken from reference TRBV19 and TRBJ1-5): DGGITQSPKYLFRKEGQNVTLSCEQNLNHDAMYWYRQDPGQGLRLIYYSQIVNDFQKGDIAEGYSVSREKKESFPLTVTSAQKNPTAFYLCASSMDRDRAFRNQPQHFGDGTRLSIL.

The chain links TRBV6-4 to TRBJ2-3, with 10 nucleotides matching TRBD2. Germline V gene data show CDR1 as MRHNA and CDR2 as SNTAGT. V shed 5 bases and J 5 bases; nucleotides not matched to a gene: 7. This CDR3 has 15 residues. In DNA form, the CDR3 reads TGTGCCAGCAGTACGGCTAGCGGGAGTATAGATACGCAGTATTTT. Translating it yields CASSTASGSIDTQYF.

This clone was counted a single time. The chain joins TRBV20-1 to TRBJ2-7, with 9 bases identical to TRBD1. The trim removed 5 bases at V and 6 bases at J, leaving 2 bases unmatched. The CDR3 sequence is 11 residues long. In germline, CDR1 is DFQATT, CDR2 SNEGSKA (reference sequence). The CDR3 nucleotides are TGCAGTGCTGGGACAGGGCCCGAGCAGTACTTC. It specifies CSAGTGPEQYF.

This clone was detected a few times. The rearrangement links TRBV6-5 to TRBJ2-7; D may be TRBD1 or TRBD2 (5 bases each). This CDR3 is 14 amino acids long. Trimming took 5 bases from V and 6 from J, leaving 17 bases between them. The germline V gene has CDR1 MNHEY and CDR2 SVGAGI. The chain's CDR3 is CASSTGTGTGEQYF. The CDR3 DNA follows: TGTGCCAGCAGTACGGGGACCGGGACGGGCGAGCAGTACTTC.

The DNA for the CDR3 is TGCGCCAGCAGCTTTGACAGCCCTGGCCCTTCGCCTGGGGCCAACGTCCTGACTTTC. Amino acid sequence: CASSFDSPGPSPGANVLTF. The chain recombines TRBV5-1 with TRBJ2-6; D may be TRBD1 (5 bases). The CDR3 runs to 19 residues. The V and J ends lost 2 bases and 2 bases respectively, with 20 bases between them. Germline CDR1 and CDR2: SGHRS and YFSETQ.

This CDR3 reads CASSQRAGDQPQHF. DNA of the CDR3: TGTGCCAGCAGCCAACGGGCGGGAGATCAGCCCCAGCATTTT. The rearrangement joins TRBV4-2 to TRBJ1-5; no firm D call. The CDR3 contains 14 residues. Germline CDR1 is LGHNA and CDR2 is YNFKEQ. With 2 bases removed from V and 5 bases from J, the gap between germline ends came to 10 bases.

The CDR3 DNA is TGCGCCAGCAGCCTCTGGGCCGGGACTAGCGGGAGCAATGAGCAGTTCTTC. Translating it yields CASSLWAGTSGSNEQFF. The genes are TRBV4-1 and TRBJ2-1; TRBD2 agrees at 14 bases. With 4 bases clipped from V and 6 bases from J, the junction kept 8 bases outside the gene matches. The CDR3 has 17 amino acids. Germline V gives CDR1 MGHRA, CDR2 YSYEKL.

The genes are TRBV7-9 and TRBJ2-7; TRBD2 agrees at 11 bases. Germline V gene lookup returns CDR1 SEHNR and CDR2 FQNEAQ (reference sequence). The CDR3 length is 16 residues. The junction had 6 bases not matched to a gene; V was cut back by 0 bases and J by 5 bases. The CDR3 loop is CASSLAGLAGGHEQYF. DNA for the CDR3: TGTGCCAGCAGCTTAGCGGGGCTAGCGGGAGGCCACGAGCAGTACTTC.

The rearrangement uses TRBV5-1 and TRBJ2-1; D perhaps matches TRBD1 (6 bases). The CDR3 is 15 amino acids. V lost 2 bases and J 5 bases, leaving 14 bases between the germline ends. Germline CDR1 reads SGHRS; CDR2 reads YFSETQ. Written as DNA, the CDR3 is TGCGCCAGCAGCTTAGGACAGACTCCTAACAATGAGCAGTTCTTC. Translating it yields CASSLGQTPNNEQFF.

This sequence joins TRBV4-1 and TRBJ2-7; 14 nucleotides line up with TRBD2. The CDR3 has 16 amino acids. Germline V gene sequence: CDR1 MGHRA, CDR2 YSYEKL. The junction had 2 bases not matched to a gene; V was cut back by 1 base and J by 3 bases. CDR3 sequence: CASSQGLAGGDYEQYF. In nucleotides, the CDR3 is TGCGCCAGCAGCCAAGGACTAGCGGGGGGGGACTACGAGCAGTACTTC.

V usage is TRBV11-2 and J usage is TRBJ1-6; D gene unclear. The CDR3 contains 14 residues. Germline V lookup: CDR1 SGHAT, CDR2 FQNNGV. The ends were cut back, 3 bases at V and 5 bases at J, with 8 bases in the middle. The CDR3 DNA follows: TGTGCCAGCAGCTTTGAGGGAAATAATTCACCCCTCCACTTT. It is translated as CASSFEGNNSPLHF. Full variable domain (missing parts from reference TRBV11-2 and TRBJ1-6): EAGVAQSPRYKIIEKRQSVAFWCNPISGHATLYWYQQILGQGPKLLIQFQNNGVVDDSQLPKDRFSAERLKGVDSTLKIQPAKLEDSAVYLCASSFEGNNSPLHFGNGTRLTVT.

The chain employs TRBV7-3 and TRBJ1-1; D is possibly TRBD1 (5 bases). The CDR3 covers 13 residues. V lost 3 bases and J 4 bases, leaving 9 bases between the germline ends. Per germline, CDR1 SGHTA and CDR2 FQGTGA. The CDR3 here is CASSFGGSTEAFF. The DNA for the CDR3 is TGTGCCAGCAGCTTCGGGGGGAGCACTGAAGCTTTCTTT.

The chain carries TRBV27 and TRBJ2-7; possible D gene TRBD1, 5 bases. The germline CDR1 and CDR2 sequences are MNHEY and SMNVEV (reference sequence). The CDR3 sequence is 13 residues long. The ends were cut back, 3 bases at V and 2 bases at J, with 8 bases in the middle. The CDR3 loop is CASSFLGPYEQYF. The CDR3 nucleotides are TGTGCCAGCAGTTTTTTGGGGCCCTACGAGCAGTACTTC.

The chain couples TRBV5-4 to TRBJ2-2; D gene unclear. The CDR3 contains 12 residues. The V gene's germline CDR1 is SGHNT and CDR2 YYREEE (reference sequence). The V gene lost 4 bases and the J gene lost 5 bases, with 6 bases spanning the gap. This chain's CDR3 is CASSTITGELFF. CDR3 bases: TGTGCCAGCAGCACCATTACCGGGGAGCTGTTTTTT.

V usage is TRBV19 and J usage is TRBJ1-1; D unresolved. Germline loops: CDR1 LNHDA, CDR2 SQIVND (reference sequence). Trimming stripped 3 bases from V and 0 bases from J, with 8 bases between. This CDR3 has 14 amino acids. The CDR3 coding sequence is TGTGCCAGTAGTATTCCAGGAATGAACACTGAAGCTTTCTTT. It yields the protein CASSIPGMNTEAFF.

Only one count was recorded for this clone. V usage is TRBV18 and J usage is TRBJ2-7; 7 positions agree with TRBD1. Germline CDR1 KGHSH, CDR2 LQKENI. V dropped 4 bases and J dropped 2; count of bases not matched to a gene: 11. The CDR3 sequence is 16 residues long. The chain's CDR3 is CASSLKGTDPTYEQYF. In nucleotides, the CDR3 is TGTGCCAGCTCACTTAAAGGGACAGACCCGACCTACGAGCAGTACTTC.

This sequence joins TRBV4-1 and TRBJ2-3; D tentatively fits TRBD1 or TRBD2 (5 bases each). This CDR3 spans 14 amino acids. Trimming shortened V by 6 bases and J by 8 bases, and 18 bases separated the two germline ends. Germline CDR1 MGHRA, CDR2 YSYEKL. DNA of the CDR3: TGCGCCAGCAGGCGAACAGTGGGACCGCGTACGCAGTATTTT. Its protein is CASRRTVGPRTQYF.

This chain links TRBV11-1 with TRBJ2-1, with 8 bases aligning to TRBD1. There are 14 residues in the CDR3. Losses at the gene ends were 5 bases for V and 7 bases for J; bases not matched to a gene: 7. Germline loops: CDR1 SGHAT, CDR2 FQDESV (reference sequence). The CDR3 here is CASSQDRVGNEQFF. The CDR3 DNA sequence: TGTGCCAGCAGCCAGGACAGGGTGGGTAATGAGCAGTTCTTC.